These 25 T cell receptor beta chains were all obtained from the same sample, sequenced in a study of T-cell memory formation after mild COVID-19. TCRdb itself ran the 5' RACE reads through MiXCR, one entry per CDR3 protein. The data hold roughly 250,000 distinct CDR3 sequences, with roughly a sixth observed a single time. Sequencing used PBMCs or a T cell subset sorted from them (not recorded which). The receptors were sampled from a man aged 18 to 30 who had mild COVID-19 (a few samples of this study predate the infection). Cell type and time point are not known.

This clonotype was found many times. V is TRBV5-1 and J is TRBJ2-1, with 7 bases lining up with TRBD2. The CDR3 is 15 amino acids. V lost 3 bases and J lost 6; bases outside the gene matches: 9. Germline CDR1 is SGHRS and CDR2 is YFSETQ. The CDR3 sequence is CASSYTPTSRNEQFF. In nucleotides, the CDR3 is TGCGCCAGCAGCTATACCCCGACTAGCCGCAATGAGCAGTTCTTC.

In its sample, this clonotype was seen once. CDR3 in DNA: TGTGCCAGCAGTTTAGGAGGCCCGCCGAATTCACCCCTCCACTTT. Protein product: CASSLGGPPNSPLHF. The chain links TRBV12-3 or TRBV12-4 to TRBJ1-6; D is unresolved. This CDR3 spans 15 amino acids. Trimming cost V 1 base and J 7 bases, with 11 bases left between them.

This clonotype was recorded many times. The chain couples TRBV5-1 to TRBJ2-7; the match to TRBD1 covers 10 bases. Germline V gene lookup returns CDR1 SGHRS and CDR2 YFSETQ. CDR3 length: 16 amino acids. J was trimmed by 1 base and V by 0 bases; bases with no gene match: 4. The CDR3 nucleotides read TGCGCCAGCAGCTTGGTCGGGGACAGGGGTTCCTACGAGCAGTACGTC. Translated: CASSLVGDRGSYEQYV.

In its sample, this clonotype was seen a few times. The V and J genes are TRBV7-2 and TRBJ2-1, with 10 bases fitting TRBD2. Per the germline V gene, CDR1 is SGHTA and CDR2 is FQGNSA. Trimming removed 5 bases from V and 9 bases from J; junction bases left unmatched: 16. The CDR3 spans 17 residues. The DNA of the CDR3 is TGTGCCAGCAGCCCCCCGGGGGGAGCGGGGGGGCAGGGTGAGCAGTTCTTC. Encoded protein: CASSPPGGAGGQGEQFF.

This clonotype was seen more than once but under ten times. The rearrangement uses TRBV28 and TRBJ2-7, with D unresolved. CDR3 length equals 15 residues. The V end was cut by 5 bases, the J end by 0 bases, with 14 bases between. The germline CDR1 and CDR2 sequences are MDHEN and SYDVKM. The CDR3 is CASSDRQTSSYEQYV. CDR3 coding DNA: TGTGCCAGCAGTGACCGACAAACAAGCTCCTACGAGCAGTACGTC.

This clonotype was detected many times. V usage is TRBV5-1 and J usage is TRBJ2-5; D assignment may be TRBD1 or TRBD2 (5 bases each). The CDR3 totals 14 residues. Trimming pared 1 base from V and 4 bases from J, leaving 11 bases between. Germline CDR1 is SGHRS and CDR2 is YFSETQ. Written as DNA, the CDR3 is TGCGCCAGCAGCTTGCCGGGGCCGGGAGAGACCCAGTACTTC. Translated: CASSLPGPGETQYF.

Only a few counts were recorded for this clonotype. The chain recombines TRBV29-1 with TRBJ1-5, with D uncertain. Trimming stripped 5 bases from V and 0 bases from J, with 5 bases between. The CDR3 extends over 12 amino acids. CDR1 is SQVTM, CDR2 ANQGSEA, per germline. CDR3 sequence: CSVTSSNQPQHF. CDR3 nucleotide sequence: TGCAGCGTTACCAGTAGCAATCAGCCCCAGCATTTT.

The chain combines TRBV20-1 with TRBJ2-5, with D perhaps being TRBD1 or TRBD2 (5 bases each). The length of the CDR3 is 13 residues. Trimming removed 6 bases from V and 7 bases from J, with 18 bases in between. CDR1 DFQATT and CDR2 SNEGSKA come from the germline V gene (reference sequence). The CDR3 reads CSAPAGDRGTQYF. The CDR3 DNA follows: TGCAGTGCCCCGGCCGGGGACCGGGGGACCCAGTACTTC.

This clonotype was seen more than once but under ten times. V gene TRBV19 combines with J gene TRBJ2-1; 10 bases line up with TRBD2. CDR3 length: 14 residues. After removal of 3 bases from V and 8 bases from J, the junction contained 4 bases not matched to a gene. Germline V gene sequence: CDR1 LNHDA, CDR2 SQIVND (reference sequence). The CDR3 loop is CASSIQLAGDEQFF. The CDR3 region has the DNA TGTGCCAGTAGTATTCAGCTAGCGGGGGATGAGCAGTTCTTC.

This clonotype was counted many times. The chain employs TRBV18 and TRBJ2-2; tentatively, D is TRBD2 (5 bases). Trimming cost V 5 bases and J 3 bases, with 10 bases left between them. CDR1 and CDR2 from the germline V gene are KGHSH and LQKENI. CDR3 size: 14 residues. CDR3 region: CASSFRTDTGELFF. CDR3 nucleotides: TGTGCCAGCTCATTTCGGACTGACACCGGGGAGCTGTTTTTT.

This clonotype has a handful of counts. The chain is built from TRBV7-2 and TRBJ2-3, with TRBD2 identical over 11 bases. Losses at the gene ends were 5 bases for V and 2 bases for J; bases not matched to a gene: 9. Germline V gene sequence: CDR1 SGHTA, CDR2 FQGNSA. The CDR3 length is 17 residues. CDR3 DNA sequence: TGTGCCAGCAGCCTCCGGGTAGCGGGGGGGCTCACAGATACGCAGTATTTT. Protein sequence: CASSLRVAGGLTDTQYF.

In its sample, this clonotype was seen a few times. The CDR3 DNA follows: TGTGCCAGCAGTTACAGGGGAGGCGGCTACACCTTC. This translates into CASSYRGGGYTF. The rearrangement links TRBV6-5 to TRBJ1-2; maybe TRBD1 (5 bases). With 2 bases removed from V and 8 bases from J, the gap between germline ends came to 9 bases. This CDR3 is 12 amino acids long. CDR1 and CDR2 (germline): MNHEY, SVGAGI.

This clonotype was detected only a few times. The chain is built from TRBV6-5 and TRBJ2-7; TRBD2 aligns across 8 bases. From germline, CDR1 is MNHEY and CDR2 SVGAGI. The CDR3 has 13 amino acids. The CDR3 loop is CVSAGGSSYEQYF. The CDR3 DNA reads TGTGTTAGCGCGGGGGGATCCTCCTACGAGCAGTACTTC.

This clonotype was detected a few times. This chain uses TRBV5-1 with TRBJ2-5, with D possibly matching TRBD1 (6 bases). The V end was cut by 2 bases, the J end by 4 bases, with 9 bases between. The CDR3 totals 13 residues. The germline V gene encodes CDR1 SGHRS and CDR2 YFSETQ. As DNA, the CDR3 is TGCGCCAGCAGCTTTGAGGGGGTAGAGACCCAGTACTTC. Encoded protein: CASSFEGVETQYF.

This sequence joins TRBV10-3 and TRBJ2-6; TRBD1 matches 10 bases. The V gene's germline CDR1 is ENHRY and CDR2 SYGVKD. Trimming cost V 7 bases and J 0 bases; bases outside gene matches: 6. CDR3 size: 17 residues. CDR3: CAINPGQGISGANVLTF. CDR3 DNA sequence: TGTGCCATCAATCCGGGACAGGGGATCTCTGGGGCCAACGTCCTGACTTTC.

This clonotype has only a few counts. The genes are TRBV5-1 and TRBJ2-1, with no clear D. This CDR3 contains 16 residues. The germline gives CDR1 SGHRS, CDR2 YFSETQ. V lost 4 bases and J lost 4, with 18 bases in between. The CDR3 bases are TGCGCCAGCAGCCGTGGATCACCTTGGACGTACAATGAGCAGTTCTTC. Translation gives CASSRGSPWTYNEQFF.

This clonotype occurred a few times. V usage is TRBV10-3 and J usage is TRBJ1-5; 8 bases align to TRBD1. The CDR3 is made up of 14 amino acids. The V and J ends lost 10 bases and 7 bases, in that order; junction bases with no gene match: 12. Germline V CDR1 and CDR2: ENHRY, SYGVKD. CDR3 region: CATGRQGQAQPQHF. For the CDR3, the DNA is TGTGCCACCGGACGACAGGGGCAGGCACAGCCCCAGCATTTT.

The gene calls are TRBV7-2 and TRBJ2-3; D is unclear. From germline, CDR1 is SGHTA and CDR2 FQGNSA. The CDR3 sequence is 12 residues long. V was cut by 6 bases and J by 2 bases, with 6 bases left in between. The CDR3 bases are TGTGCCAGCAGTCCCTTCACAGATACGCAGTATTTT. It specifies CASSPFTDTQYF.

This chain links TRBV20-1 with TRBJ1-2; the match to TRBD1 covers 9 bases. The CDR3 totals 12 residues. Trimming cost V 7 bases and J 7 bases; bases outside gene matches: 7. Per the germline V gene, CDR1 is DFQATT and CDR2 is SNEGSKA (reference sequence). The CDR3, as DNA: TGCAGTGTATACAGGGGGCTACGTGGCTACACCTTC. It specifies CSVYRGLRGYTF.

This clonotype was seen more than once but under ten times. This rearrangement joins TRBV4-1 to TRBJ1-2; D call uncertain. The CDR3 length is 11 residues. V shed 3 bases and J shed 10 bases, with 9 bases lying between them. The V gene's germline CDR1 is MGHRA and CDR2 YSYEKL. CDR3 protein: CASSQKLDYTF. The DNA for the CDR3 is TGCGCCAGCAGCCAGAAACTCGACTACACCTTC.

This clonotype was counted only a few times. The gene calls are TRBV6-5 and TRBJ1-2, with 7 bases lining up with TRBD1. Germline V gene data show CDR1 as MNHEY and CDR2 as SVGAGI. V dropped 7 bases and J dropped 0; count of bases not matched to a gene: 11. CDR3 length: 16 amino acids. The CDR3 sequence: CASTSDRSLPNYGYTF. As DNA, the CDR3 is TGTGCCAGCACGTCGGACAGGTCATTACCTAACTATGGCTACACCTTC.

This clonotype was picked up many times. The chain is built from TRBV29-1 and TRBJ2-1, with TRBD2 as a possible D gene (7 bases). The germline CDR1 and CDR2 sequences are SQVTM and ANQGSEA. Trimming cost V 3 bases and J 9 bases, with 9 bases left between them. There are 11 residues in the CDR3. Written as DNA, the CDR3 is TGCAGCGTTGATAGGGGGGGTGAGCAGTTCTTC. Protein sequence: CSVDRGGEQFF.

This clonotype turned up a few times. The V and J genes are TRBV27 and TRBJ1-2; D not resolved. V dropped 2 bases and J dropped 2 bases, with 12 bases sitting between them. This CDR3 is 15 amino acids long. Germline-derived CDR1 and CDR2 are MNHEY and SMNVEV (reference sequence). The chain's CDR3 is CASSLKFGGNYGYTF. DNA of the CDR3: TGTGCCAGCAGTTTAAAGTTCGGAGGGAACTATGGCTACACCTTC.

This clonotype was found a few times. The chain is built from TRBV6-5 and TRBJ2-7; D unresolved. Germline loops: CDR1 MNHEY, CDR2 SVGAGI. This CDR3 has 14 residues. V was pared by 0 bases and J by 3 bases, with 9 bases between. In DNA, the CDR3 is TGTGCCAGCAGTTACTCGGCAGGTAACTACGAGCAGTACTTC. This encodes CASSYSAGNYEQYF.

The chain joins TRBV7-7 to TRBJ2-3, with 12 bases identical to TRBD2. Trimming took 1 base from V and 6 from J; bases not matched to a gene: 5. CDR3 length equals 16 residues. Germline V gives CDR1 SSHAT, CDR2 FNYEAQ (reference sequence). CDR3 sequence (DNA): TGTGCCAGCAGCTTAGAGGCTAGCGGGGGGGCGGATACGCAGTATTTT. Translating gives CASSLEASGGADTQYF.